The T cell receptor beta chain under discussion was sequenced for a study of shared clonotypes between healthy human individuals (dated by TCRdb to 2019 to 2021). Background on the whole study: The cohort comprised two women and a few men aged 18 to 49 years. Per donor, three plates each were used for CD4 naive and CD4 memory, two for CD8 naive, and one for CD8 memory. The study deeply sequenced blood TCR repertoires of about 5 healthy adults to estimate repertoire size and the extent of clonotype sharing between individuals. To increase sequencing depth and limit assay-specific biases, TCR repertoire library preparation and sequencing were carried out by different laboratories using diverse techniques. Between about 0.94 and 10 billion PBMCs per donor were obtained by leukapheresis.

The paper's findings and limits, for the study overall: Naive subsets generally had larger estimated clonotype richness than memory subsets did. The small number of donors limited the genetic and exposure-history diversity represented. When a few donors were compared, the shared fraction of clonotypes was about 5% for naive CD4, more than 3% for naive CD8, about 2.5% for memory CD4, and around 0.37% for memory CD8. Sampling was restricted to blood, and TCR repertoires in tissue are likely to differ from TCR repertoires in blood. Pairwise subsampling indicated that sequencing depth was expected to affect the degree of clonotype sharing among donors. Higher generation probabilities were observed for clonotypes shared by all four sorted-subset donors than for non-shared clonotypes. Rarefaction of sorted-subset datasets indicated incomplete sequencing despite the large sequencing depth.

TCR CDR3 regions were amplified from genomic DNA by multiplex PCR using the deep immunoSEQ assay. For each cell subset, the extracted genomic DNA was distributed evenly across all wells of several immunoSEQ 96-well plates, and each plate served as one replicate. For sorted subsets, each replicate PCR was loaded with roughly 0.2 ug genomic DNA, equivalent to 25,000 to 30,000 T cell genomes. The purified libraries were quantified using a Qubit 3.0 fluorometer, sized with a Bioanalyzer 2100, and then quantified again using the KAPA Library Quantification kit. Each immunoSEQ 96-well plate was sequenced on its own single-read 150-cycle Illumina NextSeq 550 flow cell. On the study's bioinformatics: Because the immunoSEQ output included only junctional sequences and no quality scores, the filtering could not be the same as the filtering used for full-length reads. Sequences were annotated with PyIR, a Python wrapper for IgBLAST v1.9, using IMGT germline references to assign V/J genes and CDR3. Reads were removed for weak V/J assignments (E-value above 1e-6), missing CDR3, stop codons, out-of-frame junctions, or ambiguous translated residues. V3J clonotypes were defined as sequences sharing the same inferred V gene, J gene, and CDR3 amino acid sequence. The percentage overlap between two repertoires was calculated by dividing the number of shared unique clonotypes by the size of the smaller repertoire. Richness of each repertoire was evaluated using RTK rarefaction, the Chao1 estimator, and Recon v2.1 estimates of unobserved clonotypes. Generation probabilities for all TCRbeta clonotypes obtained by the gDNA method from a handful of donors were computed using OLGA. TCRdb carries this immuneACCESS record with in-frame sequences only. Its versions omit some clonotypes, under half of them owing to an unresolved V gene in the studies checked, with the rest unexplained. The V and J calls and clone size come from that table; D and trimming were worked out from the DNA. This sample comprises some 1.1 million clones, 70% to 80% of them detected only once. The top ten clones comprise 0.7% to 0.95% of the sample.

Healthy HIV-negative adults with no recently reported acute infections or vaccinations were included as donors. All donors were Caucasian adults living in Nashville, Tennessee, USA. CD4+ T cells were enriched by magnetic negative selection, after which naive cells were positively selected on CD45RA and the negative fraction was taken as the memory subset. Blood was obtained by leukapheresis, after which PBMCs were separated by Ficoll-Histopaque density gradient centrifugation and cryopreserved in liquid nitrogen vapor phase. Analytical flow cytometry was used to check the purity and quantity of every magnetically sorted T cell population. Genomic DNA was isolated from every sorted fraction and measured by UV absorbance on a Nanodrop 2000c. Concerning this clone: There is no known antigen for this receptor. No much larger clone exists at a distance of one base, and base qualities are not known.

CDR1 and CDR2, looked up from the germline V gene (reference sequence), are MNHNY and SVGAGI. V and J are truncated by 5 bases and 3 bases respectively, leaving an intervening sequence of 11 bases. The CDR3 spans 14 residues, from the cysteine through the phenylalanine. Of all the DNA, just the CDR3 is kept, 42 bases in frame from base 1. The clonotype originates from a man between 18 and 29 years old in good health. Some clones in this sample may be carry-over from other donors' samples. Input material: memory CD4+ T cells from PBMCs. Taken with the paper, the label for cell subset or site translates to: CD45RA-negative fraction. The chain links TRBV6-6 with TRBJ2-1; 6 matching bases give a weak D call of TRBD2. The CDR3 corresponds to CASSTSTIYNEQFF. The nucleotide sequence reads TGTGCCAGCAGTACTAGCACTATCTACAATGAGCAGTTCTTC.